These T cell receptor beta chains were read from a single sample in a study of T cell changes during pregnancy in multiple sclerosis. Some clones are missing from TCRdb's copy, which holds only in-frame ones; the method was immunoSEQ multiplex PCR. Among about 40,000 clones listed, roughly 88% were seen once. The source was peripheral blood, collected in the first trimester of pregnancy. The source of these receptors is a female donor in good health, enrolled as a control in a pregnancy study. The CDR3 runs from the conserved cysteine through the conserved F or W. Each record gives: J gene, V gene, CDR3 protein.

TRBJ2-5 TRBV29-1 CSVGTGRQETQYF
TRBJ1-5 TRBV27 CASRSERQKQGVYQPQHF
TRBJ2-3 TRBV7-3 CASSWGLAGVDTQYF
TRBJ2-7 TRBV7-6 CASSSRLRGGDSYEQYF
TRBJ1-6 TRBV6-6 CASEKTDRVGSPLHF
TRBJ2-3 TRBV27 CASSLTPSGIINTQYF
TRBJ1-1 TRBV14 CASSRDSQIEAFF
TRBJ1-5 TRBV13 CASSLQGAWQPQHF
- TRBV5-1 CASSPRGGGAPSYEQYF
TRBJ2-3 TRBV4-1 CASSQEPGLAGGSTDTQYF
TRBJ1-6 TRBV6-1 CASSQGTSPLHF
TRBJ1-5 TRBV5-8 CASSLFYSNQPQHF
TRBJ1-2 TRBV5-5 CASSQTGTGGPWGYTF
TRBJ2-3 TRBV5-3 CARSCRTSGCTDTQYF
TRBJ1-2 TRBV18 CASSPEQGRMNYGYTF
TRBJ2-1 TRBV5-1 CASAGTSGHNEQFF
TRBJ2-4 TRBV7-2 CASSLGQGSIQYF
TRBJ2-5 TRBV19 CASSLQGFQETQYF
TRBJ2-1 TRBV19 CASSIKRDVTNEQFF
TRBJ1-5 TRBV19 CASSIDRSGFQPQHF
TRBJ2-1 TRBV29-1 CSAPSYNEQFF
TRBJ2-3 TRBV9 CASSVEGTGAFTDTQYF
TRBJ2-2 TRBV5-1 CASSFRQGTNTGELFF
TRBJ2-2 TRBV9 CASSVLVAGELFF
TRBJ2-7 TRBV7-2 CASSFFDTYSYEQYF
TRBJ2-3 TRBV28 CASSLGTGSGTDTQYF
TRBJ2-7 TRBV27 CASSLVGQGPYEQYF
TRBJ1-2 TRBV6-5 CASSPRRGTDYGYTF
TRBJ2-7 TRBV6-1 CASRTSGTVYEQYF
TRBJ2-7 TRBV7-9 CASSFGQFYEQYF
TRBJ1-5 TRBV6-5 CASRRNSNQPQHF
TRBJ2-3 TRBV5-1 CASSLVGSGTVYTQYF
TRBJ1-1 TRBV18 CASSPRSGDVTEAFF
TRBJ2-2 TRBV6-4 CASSENPDTGELFF
TRBJ2-7 TRBV7-6 CASSLGWTSGTHEQYF
TRBJ1-4 TRBV6-1 CASSEDSKEKLFF
TRBJ1-2 TRBV20-1 CSAYREGYTF
TRBJ2-1 TRBV5-1 CASSSQTGIYNEQFF
TRBJ1-2 TRBV12-5 CASGRTGGGGYTF
TRBJ2-2 TRBV4-2 CASSQDSLSTGELFF
TRBJ2-2 TRBV6-5 CASSPPKGVTGELFF